The 20 T cell receptor beta chains presented below share a single source sample, sequenced in a study of vaccination and CD4 T cells after COVID-19. As to treatment: approximately 10-day PBMC culture with coronavirus spike peptide pools or control peptides (ViraFEST assay). Antigen specificity for these receptors is unknown. The assay that was used to sequence DNA from cultured CD4+ T cells was the Oncomine TCR Beta short-read assay. TCRdb recomputed calls from the PCR reads with MiXCR, one row per CDR3 protein. The sample contains 15,000 to 25,000 distinct CDR3 sequences, approximately 50% of which appear only once. The sample comprised CD4+ T cells from blood, cultured in vitro. These receptors came from a human donor who had recovered from COVID-19.

The J gene is TRBJ2-1, the V gene TRBV7-2, with TRBD1 identical over 7 bases. The germline V gene encodes CDR1 SGHTA and CDR2 FQGNSA. The CDR3 sequence is 15 residues long. V dropped 6 bases and J dropped 7; count of bases not matched to a gene: 12. The CDR3 bases are TGTGCCAGCAGGCGACAGGGTGGAAGCAGTAATGAGCAGTTCTTC. The encoded protein is CASRRQGGSSNEQFF. The full variable domain, in which reference TRBV7-2 and TRBJ2-1 provide the parts outside the CDR3, is GAGVSQSPSNKVTEKGKDVELRCDPISGHTALYWYRQSLGQGLEFLIYFQGNSAPDKSGLPSDRFSAERTGGSVSTLTIQRTQQEDSAVYLCASRRQGGSSNEQFFGPGTRLTVL.

This chain connects TRBV15 to TRBJ2-7; 10 positions agree with TRBD1. The CDR3 is 16 residues long. Germline V gene data show CDR1 as LNHNV and CDR2 as YYDKDF (reference sequence). Trimming took 1 base from V and 2 from J; bases not matched to a gene: 5. CDR3 loop: CATSRVRTGGTYEQYF. In DNA form, the CDR3 reads TGTGCCACCAGCAGAGTGAGGACAGGGGGTACCTACGAGCAGTACTTC.

V and J are TRBV7-9 and TRBJ1-1; TRBD1 aligns across 7 bases. V dropped 2 bases and J dropped 11; count of bases not matched to a gene: 5. Germline CDR1 and CDR2: SEHNR and FQNEAQ (reference sequence). The CDR3 spans 12 residues. The CDR3 DNA sequence: TGTGCCAGCAGCTTAACGGGACAGATGGCTTTCTTT. This translates into CASSLTGQMAFF.

The chain joins TRBV15 to TRBJ1-5; no clear D. This CDR3 spans 15 amino acids. Germline-derived CDR1 and CDR2 are LNHNV and YYDKDF (reference sequence). Trimming shortened V by 0 bases and J by 9 bases, and 15 bases separated the two germline ends. CDR3 sequence: CATSREVIGGRPQHF. The CDR3, as DNA: TGTGCCACCAGCAGAGAGGTTATAGGAGGGCGGCCCCAGCATTTT.

This clonotype was recorded a few times. This chain connects TRBV20-1 to TRBJ2-5; no firm D call. The CDR3 length is 13 residues. CDR1 and CDR2 (germline): DFQATT, SNEGSKA (reference sequence). The V end lost 3 bases, the J end lost 5 bases, and 13 bases lay between the germline ends. Here the CDR3 DNA reads TGCAGTGCTAGGTCTTTCCCCGAGGAGACCCAGTACTTC. It translates to CSARSFPEETQYF.

The chain uses TRBV27 and TRBJ2-3; 7 bases fit TRBD2. The V and J ends lost 11 bases and 8 bases, in that order; junction bases with no gene match: 7. Germline assignment: CDR1 MNHEY and CDR2 SMNVEV (reference sequence). The CDR3 consists of 11 residues. CDR3 nucleotides: TGTGCCTCTCGGTCGGGGGGTACGCAGTATTTT. Amino acids: CASRSGGTQYF.

The chain joins TRBV5-1 to TRBJ2-5, with D perhaps matching TRBD1 or TRBD2 (6 bases each). The CDR3 length is 14 residues. From germline, CDR1 is SGHRS and CDR2 YFSETQ. Trimming removed 4 bases at V and 9 bases at J, with 19 bases between. This chain's CDR3 is CASSPSPSEGAQYF. The CDR3 bases are TGCGCCAGCAGCCCCTCCCCTAGCGAGGGGGCCCAGTACTTC.

The rearrangement uses TRBV28 and TRBJ2-1, with D unresolved. The germline V and J ends were trimmed by 3 bases and 7 bases, with 10 bases remaining between them. The CDR3 covers 13 residues. CDR1 is MDHEN and CDR2 is SYDVKM in the germline V gene. The CDR3 spells CASSFPSGNEQFF. CDR3 DNA: TGTGCCAGCAGTTTCCCTTCGGGTAATGAGCAGTTCTTC.

This clonotype was detected only a few times. The V gene is TRBV7-2, the J gene TRBJ1-6, with 8 bases that match TRBD1. The CDR3 covers 15 residues. Germline assignment: CDR1 SGHTA and CDR2 FQGNSA. V shed 3 bases and J 4 bases; nucleotides not matched to a gene: 2. CDR3 nucleotides: TGTGCCAGCAGCTTTCGGACAGGGTATAATTCACCCCTCCACTTT. Translated: CASSFRTGYNSPLHF.

This clonotype was found once. For the CDR3, the DNA is TGTGCCAGCAGAACTGGGCCGGGAGAGCAGTACTTC. Protein: CASRTGPGEQYF. The V call is TRBV28, the J call TRBJ2-7; possibly TRBD2 for D (5 bases). CDR1 is MDHEN and CDR2 is SYDVKM in the germline V gene. The CDR3 runs 12 residues. Deletions cut 6 bases from V and 7 bases from J, with 13 bases between.

This clonotype was counted only a few times. The J gene is TRBJ1-2, the V gene TRBV14; 8 nucleotides align to TRBD1. The CDR3 consists of 16 residues. CDR1 and CDR2 from the germline V gene are SGHDN and FVKESK. V lost 1 base, J lost 4 bases, and 8 bases stayed unmatched. The CDR3 DNA sequence: TGTGCCAGCAGCCAAGTGAGCGGACAGGGCGGCTATGGCTACACCTTC. Its protein is CASSQVSGQGGYGYTF.

CDR3 sequence: CASSLTPVNYGYTF. Written as DNA, the CDR3 is TGTGCCAGCAGCTTAACCCCCGTTAACTATGGCTACACCTTC. The V gene is TRBV7-3, the J gene TRBJ1-2, with unresolved D. The CDR3 covers 14 residues. Germline V lookup: CDR1 SGHTA, CDR2 FQGTGA. Trimming removed 0 bases from V and 1 base from J, with 6 bases in between.

This sequence joins TRBV29-1 and TRBJ2-3, with unresolved D. The CDR3 length is 13 residues. Deletions cut 6 bases from V and 0 bases from J, with 10 bases between. CDR1 SQVTM and CDR2 ANQGSEA come from the germline V gene. Here the CDR3 reads CSVVGGSTDTQYF. As DNA, the CDR3 is TGCAGCGTCGTCGGTGGGAGCACAGATACGCAGTATTTT.

This clonotype has a single count. This chain's CDR3 is CASSPSTGAAKNIQYF. Written as DNA, the CDR3 is TGTGCCAGCTCACCATCGACAGGGGCGGCCAAAAACATTCAGTACTTC. The chain carries TRBV18 and TRBJ2-4, with 8 nucleotides matching TRBD1. The CDR3 extends over 16 amino acids. V was pared by 2 bases and J by 1 base, with 4 bases of the junction left unmatched. Looked up from germline, CDR1 is KGHSH and CDR2 is LQKENI.

The rearrangement joins TRBV27 to TRBJ1-5; D is unclear. The V gene's germline CDR1 is MNHEY and CDR2 SMNVEV (reference sequence). Trimming cost V 2 bases and J 0 bases, with 8 bases left between them. This CDR3 spans 15 amino acids. DNA of the CDR3: TGTGCCAGCAGTTTAACGCGGTATAGCAATCAGCCCCAGCATTTT. This translates into CASSLTRYSNQPQHF.

This clonotype has a handful of counts. The chain has TRBV20-1 and TRBJ1-6, with D unresolved. Per the germline V gene, CDR1 is DFQATT and CDR2 is SNEGSKA (reference sequence). V was cut by 4 bases and J by 5 bases, with 18 bases left in between. This CDR3 comprises 16 residues. The CDR3 sequence is CSATQIGRMDNSPLHF. The CDR3 DNA is TGCAGTGCTACCCAAATTGGACGGATGGATAATTCACCCCTCCACTTT.

J is TRBJ1-6 and V is TRBV20-1; the D is unclear. The CDR3 runs 15 residues. CDR1 DFQATT and CDR2 SNEGSKA come from the germline V gene (reference sequence). Trimming shortened V by 0 bases and J by 7 bases, and 13 bases separated the two germline ends. Here the CDR3 reads CSARDSKTGNSPLHF. As DNA, the CDR3 is TGCAGTGCTAGAGACTCTAAAACGGGGAATTCACCCCTCCACTTT.

The V call is TRBV12-3 or TRBV12-4, the J call TRBJ2-1; 9 nucleotides match TRBD2. V shed 7 bases and J 3 bases; nucleotides not matched to a gene: 7. CDR3 length equals 15 residues. In nucleotides, the CDR3 is TGTGCCAGCACCCTACTAGCGGGCGACTACAATGAGCAGTTCTTC. This translates into CASTLLAGDYNEQFF.

The V gene is TRBV7-8, the J gene TRBJ1-2; D remains ambiguous. Trimming cost V 2 bases and J 4 bases, with 11 bases left between them. This CDR3 has 14 amino acids. Germline lookup yields CDR1 SGHVS and CDR2 FQNEAQ. The CDR3 bases are TGTGCCAGCAGCTTAAGGGTTCTGGGCTATGGCTACACCTTC. Its protein product is CASSLRVLGYGYTF.

This chain uses TRBV7-2 with TRBJ2-5; either TRBD1 or TRBD2 may fit D (6 bases each). Germline values: CDR1 SGHTA, CDR2 FQGNSA. V lost 3 bases and J lost 6, with 17 bases in between. This CDR3 region has 15 residues. The CDR3 sequence is CASSFYGGGLQTQYF. Here the CDR3 DNA reads TGTGCCAGCAGCTTTTACGGGGGCGGCTTGCAGACCCAGTACTTC.